This note documents a single TCR beta chain sequence. Trimming took 5 bases from V and 2 from J, leaving 12 bases between them. CDR1 is MGHRA, CDR2 YSYEKL, per germline. CDR3 length: 15 amino acids. This sample is drawn from a study of blood T cell repertoires in COVID-19. The assay was immunoSEQ multiplex PCR, and TCRdb's table has in-frame clones only and misses some. The sample has about 330,000 clones, around 87% seen once. The TCR originated in a woman between 25 and 40 years old who had recovered from COVID-19. The sequencing input was PBMCs or T cells enriched from blood (not recorded which). The chain has TRBV4-1 and TRBJ1-4; TRBD1 might be the D (5 bases). This CDR3 reads CASSVGERTNEKLFF. The CDR3 nucleotides read TGCGCCAGCAGCGTAGGGGAAAGGACTAATGAAAAACTGTTTTTT.